The 23 T cell receptor beta chains reported below all come from one sample, sequenced in a study of tumor-infiltrating lymphocytes in oesophageal squamous cell carcinoma. MiXCR was run by TCRdb on the PCR reads, yielding one entry per CDR3 protein. Found here are about 22,000 distinct CDR3 sequences, around 34% of them singletons; the top ten hold about 19%. The sequencing sample was made of esophageal tumor tissue. The receptors come from a female donor with esophageal squamous cell carcinoma.

This clonotype showed up just a few times. A read error may explain this, as a much larger clone is one base away. V usage is TRBV28 and J usage is TRBJ2-7; D may be TRBD2 (5 bases). CDR3 length equals 14 residues. Trimming removed 6 bases from V and 7 bases from J, with 19 bases in between. Germline CDR1 MDHEN, CDR2 SYDVKM. This CDR3 is CASRDSGSYNEQYF. The CDR3 coding sequence is TGTGCCAGCAGGGACTCGGGCTCCTACAATGAGCAGTACTTC.

This clonotype was found a few times. A much larger clone differs by one base, so this may be a read error. The chain employs TRBV7-9 and TRBJ2-7, with a weak D call TRBD1 (5 bases). The germline V and J ends were trimmed by 2 bases and 7 bases, with 15 bases remaining between them. The CDR3 has 14 residues. Per the germline V gene, CDR1 is SEHNR and CDR2 is FQNEAQ (reference sequence). The CDR3 loop is CASSLPGLGYEQYF. CDR3 DNA: TGTGCCAGCAGCTTACCAGGGTTGGGGTATGAGCAGTACTTC.

The CDR3 nucleotides are TGCGCCAGCAGCCAAGATCGACAGGGGGCGCACACCGGGGAGCTGTTTTTT. This encodes CASSQDRQGAHTGELFF. The chain joins TRBV4-1 to TRBJ2-2; 10 bases fit TRBD1. Germline CDR1 MGHRA, CDR2 YSYEKL. This CDR3 region has 17 residues. V trimming: 0 bases; J trimming: 3 bases; junction bases outside the gene matches: 4.

Turning to this clonotype: Because the CDR3 is missing its conserved closing phenylalanine or tryptophan, this is likely a read error. The DNA is left out, because the CDR3 cannot be placed on it with certainty; the CDR3 is given as TCRdb lists it. The chain employs TRBV11-2 and TRBJ2-7. CDR1 and CDR2 (germline): SGHAT, FQNNGV. The CDR3 contains 17 residues when both ends are counted. The chain's CDR3 is CASSLDSQANYGYTFGS.

The sample holds many counts of this clonotype. The chain has TRBV27 and TRBJ2-7; D gene uncertain. The CDR3 runs 13 residues. Trimming removed 0 bases at V and 6 bases at J, with 9 bases between. CDR1 is MNHEY and CDR2 is SMNVEV in the germline V gene (reference sequence). The DNA for the CDR3 is TGTGCCAGCAGTTTATCAGGTGGGCTCGAGCAGTACTTC. It yields the protein CASSLSGGLEQYF.

This clonotype was picked up a small number of times. Likely a read error: the CDR3 ends without its conserved phenylalanine or tryptophan. Because the CDR3's place on the DNA is in doubt, the DNA is left out and the CDR3 is given as listed by TCRdb. CDR3 amino acids: CASSFVLQT. This sequence joins TRBV5-1 and TRBJ2-6. 9 amino acids form the CDR3, both terminal residues included. Germline lookup yields CDR1 SGHRS and CDR2 YFSETQ.

This clonotype was counted between two and nine times. V and J are TRBV4-2 and TRBJ2-1, with D hard to call. The DNA end favors TRBJ2-7, so the J call may be wrong. Per the germline V gene, CDR1 is LGHNA and CDR2 is YNFKEQ. This CDR3 is 13 amino acids long. CDR3 region: CASSPGSNNEQYF. CDR3 nucleotides: TGTGCCAGCAGCCCCGGGTCCAACAATGAGCAGTACTTC.

This clonotype was recorded at least ten times. The J gene is TRBJ2-1, the V gene TRBV5-5; D may be TRBD1 or TRBD2 (6 bases each). CDR1 is SGHKS and CDR2 is YYEKEE in the germline V gene (reference sequence). Deletions cut 4 bases from V and 4 bases from J, with 9 bases between. The CDR3 has 13 residues. The CDR3: CASSGGHYNEQFF. The CDR3 DNA follows: TGTGCCAGCAGCGGGGGGCATTACAATGAGCAGTTCTTC.

V is TRBV5-4 and J is TRBJ2-1; D ambiguous. The J call may be faulty, since TRBJ1-2 better matches the DNA end. CDR3 length equals 13 residues. Germline CDR1 reads SGHNT; CDR2 reads YYREEE (reference sequence). CDR3 region: CASSSDLGYGYTF. CDR3 DNA sequence: TGTGCCAGCAGTTCAGATCTGGGCTATGGCTACACCTTC.

In the case of this clonotype: This is likely a read error, given that the CDR3 carries no conserved phenylalanine or tryptophan at its end. The DNA is omitted, as the CDR3 cannot be located on it reliably, and the CDR3 follows TCRdb's listing. The chain employs TRBV7-6 and TRBJ1-6; the table names TRBD1, a call not compared with the DNA. From its first to its last residue, the CDR3 has 15 amino acids. Germline CDR1 SGHVS, CDR2 FNYEAQ. The CDR3 reads CASSLGPGATYEQYV.

This clonotype showed up just a few times. The gene calls are TRBV27 and TRBJ2-2, with 9 bases identical to TRBD1. The CDR3 extends over 21 amino acids. Losses at the gene ends were 6 bases for V and 1 base for J; bases not matched to a gene: 21. Germline V gene sequence: CDR1 MNHEY, CDR2 SMNVEV (reference sequence). The CDR3 reads CASRNRGRALNPTQNTGELFF. CDR3 sequence (DNA): TGTGCCAGCAGGAACAGGGGGCGAGCCCTTAACCCTACTCAGAACACCGGGGAGCTGTTTTTT.

In regard to this clonotype: Just one base apart from a much larger clone, this may be a read error. This CDR3 is missing its conserved last phenylalanine or tryptophan, likely due to a read error. This CDR3 is CASRSRDGYNEQYL. The CDR3 bases are TGTGCCAGCAGATCTCGCGACGGTTACAATGAGCAGTACTTG. The chain uses TRBV12-3 or TRBV12-4 and TRBJ2-1; D gene unclear. The DNA matches TRBJ2-7 better at its end, which makes the J call doubtful. The CDR3 runs to 14 residues.

This clonotype was seen a few times. This chain uses TRBV10-2 with TRBJ2-4; D gene uncertain. The end of the DNA fits TRBJ2-5 better, so the J call may be wrong. Germline lookup yields CDR1 WSHSY and CDR2 SAAADI. CDR3 length: 13 residues. The CDR3 here is CASSESSQQTQYF. CDR3 DNA sequence: TGCGCCAGCAGTGAGTCGAGTCAACAGACCCAGTACTTC.

The genes are TRBV28 and TRBJ2-2; D not resolved. V lost 8 bases and J lost 1, with 11 bases in between. The CDR3 runs to 14 residues. Germline V lookup: CDR1 MDHEN, CDR2 SYDVKM. CDR3 amino acids: CASEDPVNTGELFF. The CDR3 DNA follows: TGTGCCAGCGAAGATCCTGTGAACACCGGGGAGCTGTTTTTT.

As to this clonotype: The final CDR3 position lacks the conserved phenylalanine or tryptophan, pointing to a likely read error. The DNA is omitted, as the CDR3 cannot be located on it reliably, and the CDR3 follows TCRdb's listing. The chain recombines TRBV28 with TRBJ2-7; the table's D call TRBD2 went unverified against the DNA. The CDR3 is made up of 16 amino acids, end residues included. The germline CDR1 and CDR2 sequences are MDHEN and SYDVKM. The chain's CDR3 is CASSFGAGNYGYTFGS.

The count of this clonotype is one. The chain is built from TRBV28 and TRBJ2-3, with TRBD2 matching over 11 bases. Trimming at V came to 6 bases and at J to 3 bases, leaving 8 bases not matched to a gene. Per germline, CDR1 MDHEN and CDR2 SYDVKM. The CDR3 contains 16 residues. The chain's CDR3 is CASRLAGVLRTDTQYF. CDR3 bases: TGTGCCAGCAGACTAGCGGGGGTTTTGAGGACAGATACGCAGTATTTT.

This clonotype showed up just once. This chain uses TRBV20-1 with TRBJ2-3; D gene unclear. The DNA end is a closer match to TRBJ2-5, so the J assignment may be wrong. The CDR3 spans 14 residues. Germline lookup yields CDR1 DFQATT and CDR2 SNEGSKA (reference sequence). The CDR3 sequence: CSASFPEIQETQYF. Here the CDR3 DNA reads TGCAGTGCTAGCTTCCCAGAAATTCAAGAGACCCAGTACTTC.

The rearrangement joins TRBV25-1 to TRBJ2-7, with unresolved D. CDR1 and CDR2 (germline): MGHDK, SYGVNS. CDR3 length equals 15 residues. V was clipped by 4 bases and J by 7 bases, with 20 bases between them. The chain's CDR3 is CASSAYQRNYNEQYF. In nucleotides, the CDR3 is TGTGCCAGCAGTGCCTACCAACGGAACTACAATGAGCAGTACTTC.

Points on this clonotype: A clone one base away is much larger, so this may be a read error. This chain links TRBV5-8 with TRBJ2-5; tentatively, D is TRBD2 (6 bases). This CDR3 has 14 amino acids. Trimming removed 3 bases at V and 11 bases at J, with 20 bases between. Germline V CDR1 and CDR2: SGHTS, YDEGEE. The CDR3 loop reads CASSSYGTYGEQYF. The CDR3 bases are TGTGCCAGCAGCTCCTACGGGACTTACGGAGAGCAGTACTTC.

This clonotype was seen a few times. The V gene is TRBV5-1, the J gene TRBJ2-4; TRBD2 matches at 7 bases. With the DNA end fitting TRBJ2-5 better, the J assignment may be wrong. CDR1 is SGHRS and CDR2 is YFSETQ in the germline V gene. The CDR3 spans 13 residues. The CDR3 spells CASGAGARETQYF. As DNA, the CDR3 is TGCGCCAGCGGGGCGGGAGCACGGGAGACCCAGTACTTC.

About this clonotype: Mismatch with germline at one junction end may stem from a read error. This chain uses TRBV13 with TRBJ2-1; 8 bases line up with TRBD1. The CDR3 covers 15 residues. CDR1 and CDR2 (germline): PRHDT, FYEKMQ (reference sequence). This CDR3 reads CASSGPGQAYNEQFF. The CDR3 nucleotides are TGCGCCAGCAGCGGCCCGGGACAGGCCTACAATGAGCAGTTCTTC.

In this sample, this clonotype turned up many times. A clone one base away is much larger, so this may be a read error. The V gene is TRBV24-1, the J gene TRBJ2-1; 12 bases agree with TRBD2. The J call may not be correct, given that the DNA end is closer to TRBJ2-7. Germline V gene sequence: CDR1 KGHDR, CDR2 SFDVKD. This CDR3 comprises 16 residues. CDR3 amino acids: CATGDTGLAGRNEQYF. The CDR3 DNA is TGTGCCACCGGTGATACCGGACTAGCGGGGCGCAATGAGCAGTACTTC.

The CDR3 DNA follows: TGTGCCAGCAGCACACACAGGGGGCGCGTCACGAATGAGCAGTTCTTC. Encoded protein: CASSTHRGRVTNEQFF. This sequence joins TRBV7-2 and TRBJ2-6; 9 nucleotides agree with TRBD1. The J call may be mistaken, given a closer DNA end match to TRBJ2-1. The CDR3 runs to 16 residues. Germline V gene lookup returns CDR1 SGHTA and CDR2 FQGNSA.